This T cell receptor (beta chain) was obtained from a study of human T cells and chemical hapten exposure. About the research overall: Per-sample TCR yield variability stemmed mainly from small pooled library volume differences.

Unique molecular identifiers were linked by the library to individual cDNA molecules. Original analysis: Sequenced samples showed a median of around 91,000 TCRs each, with counts running from around 24,000 to 710,000. TCRdb independently ran MiXCR on the reads; one entry per CDR3 protein. The V and J calls follow TCRdb's processing rather than the paper's. Of about 120,000 distinct CDR3 sequences listed, approximately 9% were seen once; the top ten hold 1.2% to 1.5%. Broader study findings: Sensitizing with DPC caused no change in TCRs above 1 in 1000 frequency.

Researchers extracted total RNA from unfractionated whole blood. V dropped 0 bases and J dropped 1; count of bases not matched to a gene: 3. The CDR3 runs 16 residues. In germline, CDR1 is MNHEY, CDR2 SMNVEV (reference sequence). This clonotype was seen many times. Its specificity is unknown. The sequence was obtained from a human donor in good health. Some clones in this sample may be carry-over from other donors' samples. The sample consisted of whole blood. This chain connects TRBV27 to TRBJ1-1, with TRBD1 matching 9 bases. CDR3 nucleotides: TGTGCCAGCAGTTTATCGCCGGGACAGGGGAACACTGAAGCTTTCTTT. This codes for CASSLSPGQGNTEAFF.